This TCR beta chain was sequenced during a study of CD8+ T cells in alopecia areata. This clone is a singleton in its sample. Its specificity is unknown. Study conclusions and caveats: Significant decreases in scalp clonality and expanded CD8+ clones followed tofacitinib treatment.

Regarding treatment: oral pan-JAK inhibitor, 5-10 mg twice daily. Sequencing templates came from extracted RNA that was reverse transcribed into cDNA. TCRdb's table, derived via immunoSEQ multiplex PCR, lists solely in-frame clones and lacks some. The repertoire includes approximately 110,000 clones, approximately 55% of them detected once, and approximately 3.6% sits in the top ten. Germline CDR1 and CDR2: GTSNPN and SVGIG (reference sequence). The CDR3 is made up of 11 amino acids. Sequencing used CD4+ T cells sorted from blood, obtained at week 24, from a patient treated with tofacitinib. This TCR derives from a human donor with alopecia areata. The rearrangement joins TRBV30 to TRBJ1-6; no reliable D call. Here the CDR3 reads CYMGAGSPLHF. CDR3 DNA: TGTTATATGGGCGCCGGGTCACCCCTCCACTTT.